This T cell receptor (beta chain) was observed in a study of Graves' ophthalmopathy and Graves' hyperthyroidism. The germline V gene encodes CDR1 SGHRS and CDR2 YFSETQ. Trimming removed 2 bases at V and 0 bases at J, with 9 bases between. The CDR3 is 15 residues long. For repertoire sequencing, the TCR beta CDR3 regions were amplified from RNA transcripts. The first round was an RT-PCR with HTBI primers, and the second round was a multiplex PCR. TCRdb reprocessed the multiplex PCR reads with MiXCR, giving one entry per CDR3 protein. This table holds about 1.1 million distinct CDR3 sequences, 36% found once.

The genes are TRBV5-1 and TRBJ1-5, with a tentative D call TRBD1 (6 bases). This receptor was identified in an adult man with Graves' hyperthyroidism. The specimen sequenced was peripheral blood or thyroid tissue (not recorded which). The CDR3 region is CASSFTTGSNQPQHF. The DNA of the CDR3 is TGCGCCAGCAGCTTCACGACAGGTAGCAATCAGCCCCAGCATTTT.